This T cell receptor beta chain was found in a study of cytomegalovirus exposure and HLA in healthy donors. Study background: When 398 donors were genotyped, approximately 81% of them were found to fall in the Caucasian-associated ancestry cluster. Broader study findings: Upon later analysis, TCR association rates were observed to vary by HLA locus, being highest for DRB1 and lowest for HLA-C.

A remark on this clone: Antigen specificity is unknown.

The CDR3 totals 14 residues. In germline, CDR1 is MNHEY, CDR2 SMNVEV (reference sequence). V was clipped by 4 bases and J by 5 bases; unmatched bases: 4. In the PCR, 60 Vbeta and 13 Jbeta primers were used. The repertoire was sequenced with immunoSEQ multiplex PCR; TCRdb's copy has only in-frame clones and lacks some. The table records around 110,000 clones, 81% of them present only once. The specimen was PBMCs. V is TRBV27 and J is TRBJ2-7, with 11 positions matching TRBD1. This sequence originates from a woman aged 25-40 years in good health and CMV-seronegative. In DNA, the CDR3 is TGTGCCAGCAGTTCCCCGGGACAGGGGGACGAGCAGTACTTC. It encodes CASSSPGQGDEQYF.